This TCR beta chain was obtained from a study of regulatory T cells in long-lasting Graves disease. Specified time point: newly diagnosed GD, antithyroid drugs for less than 3 months. Isolated PBMC RNA provided the starting material for the TCR library. The authors built TCR beta libraries using iRepertoire HTBI primers and Arm-PCR of CDR3 regions. TCRdb re-called the multiplex PCR reads with MiXCR, one entry per CDR3 protein. The table has 500,000 to 700,000 distinct CDR3 sequences, 15% to 20% seen once. After removal of 1 base from V and 4 bases from J, the junction contained 5 bases not matched to a gene. The CDR3 has 15 amino acids. Germline values: CDR1 DFQATT, CDR2 SNEGSKA (reference sequence). Findings and caveats of the study: TCR diversity in persistent Graves' patients was below that of newly diagnosed ones.

Worth noting for this clonotype: Antigen: not known.

In addition, the sample was reused for a study of T cells in Graves' hyperthyroidism and ophthalmopathy.

Sequencing used peripheral blood mononuclear cells (PBMCs), obtained at new diagnosis, from a patient treated with antithyroid drugs. The sequence was collected from a woman in her 30s with Graves disease. This chain connects TRBV20-1 to TRBJ1-5; TRBD1 aligns across 9 bases. The CDR3 loop is CSARATGGANQPQHF. The CDR3 nucleotides are TGCAGTGCTAGAGCAACAGGGGGCGCGAATCAGCCCCAGCATTTT.